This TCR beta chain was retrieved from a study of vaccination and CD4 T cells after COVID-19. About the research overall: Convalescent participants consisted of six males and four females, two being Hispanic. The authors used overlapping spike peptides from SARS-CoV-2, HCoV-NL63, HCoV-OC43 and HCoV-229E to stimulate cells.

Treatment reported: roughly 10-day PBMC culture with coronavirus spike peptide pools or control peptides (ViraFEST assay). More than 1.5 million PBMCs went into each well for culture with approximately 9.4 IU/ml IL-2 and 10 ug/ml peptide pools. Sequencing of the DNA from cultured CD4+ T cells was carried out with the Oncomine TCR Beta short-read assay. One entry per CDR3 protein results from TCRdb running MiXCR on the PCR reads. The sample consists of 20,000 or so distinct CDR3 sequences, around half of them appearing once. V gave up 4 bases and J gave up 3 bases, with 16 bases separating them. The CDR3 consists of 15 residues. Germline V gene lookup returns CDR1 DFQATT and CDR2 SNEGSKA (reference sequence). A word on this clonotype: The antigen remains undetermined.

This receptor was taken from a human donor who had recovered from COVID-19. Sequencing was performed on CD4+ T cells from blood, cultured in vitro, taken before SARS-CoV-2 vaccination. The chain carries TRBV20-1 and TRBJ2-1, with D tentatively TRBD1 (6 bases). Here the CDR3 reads CSATTGTYNYNEQFF. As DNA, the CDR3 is TGCAGTGCTACCACCGGGACATACAACTACAATGAGCAGTTCTTC.